A selection of T cell receptor beta chains follows, all from one sample in a study of cytomegalovirus exposure and HLA in healthy donors. Using immunoSEQ multiplex PCR, the repertoire was profiled, and TCRdb retains in-frame clones only, with some absent. The data hold some 89,000 clones, with 75% to 85% observed a single time. Input material: PBMCs. The source is a woman in her thirties in good health and CMV-seronegative. CDR3s include the opening cysteine and the closing phenylalanine or tryptophan. The D gene is left open where the match is weak. Rows give clone size only sometimes, using once, few, many, or a class for an expanded clone.

TRBD2 | few | TRBJ2-1 | TRBV11-2 | CASSPSGRVHYEQFF | TGTGCCAGCAGTCCGAGCGGGAGAGTACATTATGAGCAGTTCTTC
. | once | TRBJ2-2 | TRBV7-3 | CASSPQGPGELFF | TGTGCCAGCAGCCCCCAGGGGCCCGGGGAGCTGTTTTTT
. | . | TRBJ2-1 | TRBV5-1 | CASSPRWDGGMNEQFF | TGCGCCAGCAGCCCCCGTTGGGATGGGGGGATGAATGAGCAGTTCTTC
. | . | TRBJ2-3 | TRBV12-5 | CASAVSSQGNTQYF | TGTGCTAGTGCCGTTAGCTCCCAGGGGAATACGCAGTATTTT
TRBD1 | . | TRBJ2-2 | TRBV5-1 | CASSLFGQGDSGELFF | TGCGCCAGCAGCTTGTTTGGACAGGGAGATTCCGGGGAGCTGTTTTTT
TRBD2 | . | TRBJ2-3 | TRBV7-9 | CSSSLGSGTVGDTQYF | TGTTCCAGCAGCTTAGGTAGCGGGACCGTGGGGGATACGCAGTATTTT
TRBD1 | . | TRBJ1-5 | TRBV30 | CAWSNRGISQPQHF | TGTGCCTGGAGTAACAGGGGAATAAGTCAGCCCCAGCATTTT
. | once | TRBJ2-7 | TRBV5-1 | CASSLGPTGEQYF | TGCGCCAGCAGCTTGGGGCCGACGGGCGAGCAGTACTTC
TRBD2 | . | TRBJ2-3 | TRBV9 | CASSVGGSHTDTQYF | TGTGCCAGCAGCGTAGGCGGGAGCCACACAGATACGCAGTATTTT
. | . | TRBJ1-1 | TRBV5-1 | CASSLTGSNTEAFF | TGCGCCAGCAGCTTGACAGGGTCGAACACTGAAGCTTTCTTT
TRBD2 | . | TRBJ2-5 | TRBV2 | CASLQFGTTQETQYF | TGTGCCAGCCTCCAGTTCGGGACTACTCAAGAGACCCAGTACTTC
TRBD1 | few | TRBJ2-3 | TRBV11-3 | CASSSGQGSGDTQYF | TGTGCCAGCAGCTCAGGACAGGGCTCGGGGGATACGCAGTATTTT
. | . | TRBJ2-1 | TRBV6-5 | CASIDSGINEQFF | TGTGCCAGCATTGATAGCGGCATTAATGAGCAGTTCTTC
. | few | TRBJ2-7 | TRBV5-1 | CASSPSSYEQYF | TGCGCCAGCAGCCCGAGCTCCTACGAGCAGTACTTC
. | . | TRBJ1-1 | TRBV29-1 | CSVEDPRRAMNTEAFF | TGCAGCGTTGAGGATCCCCGGCGGGCAATGAACACTGAAGCTTTCTTT
. | once | TRBJ1-3 | TRBV5-1 | CASRGDSGNTIYF | TGCGCCAGCAGGGGAGACTCTGGAAACACCATATATTTT
TRBD1 | . | TRBJ1-5 | TRBV27 | CASSLRTGPYSNQPQHF | TGTGCCAGCAGTCTCCGGACAGGCCCTTATAGCAATCAGCCCCAGCATTTT
. | . | TRBJ1-2 | TRBV9 | CASSPRWGGHGYTF | TGTGCCAGCAGCCCAAGGTGGGGGGGTCATGGCTACACCTTC
TRBD1 | . | TRBJ2-1 | TRBV7-9 | CASSKETGSYNEQFF | TGTGCCAGCAGCAAAGAGACAGGGAGCTACAATGAGCAGTTCTTC
TRBD1 | . | TRBJ1-1 | TRBV19 | CASSSPGQGGTEAFF | TGTGCCAGTAGTAGCCCGGGGCAGGGGGGCACTGAAGCTTTCTTT
TRBD2 | few | TRBJ2-1 | TRBV7-3 | CASSLKGSGGKNEQFF | TGTGCCAGCAGCTTAAAAGGGTCGGGAGGGAAAAATGAGCAGTTCTTC
. | . | TRBJ2-5 | TRBV5-1 | CASSSTGSVEQYF | TGCGCCAGCAGCTCGACAGGTTCTGTAGAGCAGTACTTC
. | . | TRBJ2-1 | TRBV5-4 | CASSSPMGASYNEQFF | TGTGCCAGCAGCTCCCCCATGGGGGCCTCCTACAATGAGCAGTTCTTC
. | . | TRBJ1-1 | TRBV5-5 | CASSLAGTDVGEAFF | TGTGCCAGCAGCTTGGCAGGCACAGATGTTGGAGAAGCTTTCTTT
. | once | TRBJ2-1 | TRBV19 | CASSIDRRVSNEQFF | TGTGCCAGTAGTATAGACAGGCGGGTCTCCAATGAGCAGTTCTTC
. | . | TRBJ2-7 | TRBV21-1 | CASSPDATAYEQYF | TGTGCCAGCAGCCCCGATGCTACTGCCTACGAGCAGTACTTC
TRBD2 | . | TRBJ2-5 | TRBV10-3 | CAIRKGLAENQETQYF | TGTGCCATCAGGAAGGGACTAGCGGAGAACCAAGAGACCCAGTACTTC
. | . | TRBJ2-1 | TRBV30 | CAWRHSGPQEFF | TGTGCCTGGAGACATAGCGGCCCCCAGGAGTTCTTC
TRBD2 | . | TRBJ2-3 | TRBV6-6 | CASSAGLADTDTQYF | TGTGCCAGCAGTGCCGGACTAGCGGACACAGATACGCAGTATTTT
. | . | TRBJ2-1 | TRBV19 | CASSIALSSYNEQFF | TGTGCCAGTAGTATTGCGCTTAGCTCCTACAATGAGCAGTTCTTC
. | . | TRBJ2-7 | TRBV7-2 | CASSLGPRRVGQGYEQYF | TGTGCCAGCAGCTTAGGACCCCGGAGGGTAGGGCAGGGCTACGAGCAGTACTTC
TRBD1 | . | TRBJ1-2 | TRBV6-6 | CASSYKGAVDGYTF | TGTGCCAGCAGTTATAAGGGGGCCGTAGATGGCTACACCTTC
TRBD2 | . | TRBJ2-7 | TRBV19 | CASSAISLLAGGPHEQYF | TGTGCCAGTAGTGCCATCAGCTTACTAGCGGGAGGTCCCCACGAGCAGTACTTC
TRBD2 | . | TRBJ2-7 | TRBV28 | CASSLGGGRREQYF | TGTGCCAGCAGTTTAGGCGGGGGGAGGCGCGAGCAGTACTTC
TRBD1 | . | TRBJ1-6 | TRBV14 | CASSPIDRGNSPLHF | TGTGCCAGCAGCCCCATTGACAGGGGGAATTCACCCCTCCACTTT
. | . | TRBJ2-7 | TRBV28 | CASSLPNSGTAYEQYF | TGTGCCAGCAGTTTACCCAATAGCGGTACGGCCTACGAGCAGTACTTC
. | . | TRBJ2-2 | TRBV7-3 | CASSLYSSGELFF | TGTGCCAGCAGCTTATACAGTTCCGGGGAGCTGTTTTTT
. | . | TRBJ1-2 | TRBV4-2 | CASSQGDKDNYGYTF | TGTGCCAGCAGCCAAGGGGACAAGGATAACTATGGCTACACCTTC
. | . | TRBJ1-4 | TRBV19 | CASSPRATNEKLFF | TGTGCCAGTAGTCCCCGAGCAACTAATGAAAAACTGTTTTTT
TRBD1 | . | TRBJ2-6 | TRBV28 | CASVTGSTGANVLTF | TGTGCCAGCGTGACAGGGTCGACTGGGGCCAACGTCCTGACTTTC